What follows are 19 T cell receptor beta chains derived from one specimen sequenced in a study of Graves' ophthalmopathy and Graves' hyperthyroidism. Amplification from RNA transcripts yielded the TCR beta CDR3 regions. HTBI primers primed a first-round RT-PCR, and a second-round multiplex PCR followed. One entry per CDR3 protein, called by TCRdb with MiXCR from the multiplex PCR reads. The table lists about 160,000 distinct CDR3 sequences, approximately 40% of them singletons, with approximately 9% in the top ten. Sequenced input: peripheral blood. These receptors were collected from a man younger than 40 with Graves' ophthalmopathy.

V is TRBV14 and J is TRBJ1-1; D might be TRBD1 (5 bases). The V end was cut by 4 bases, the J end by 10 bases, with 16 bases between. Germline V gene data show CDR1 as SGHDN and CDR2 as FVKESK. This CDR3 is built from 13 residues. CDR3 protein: CASSPWDLAGAFF. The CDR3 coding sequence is TGTGCCAGCAGCCCCTGGGACCTTGCGGGAGCTTTCTTT.

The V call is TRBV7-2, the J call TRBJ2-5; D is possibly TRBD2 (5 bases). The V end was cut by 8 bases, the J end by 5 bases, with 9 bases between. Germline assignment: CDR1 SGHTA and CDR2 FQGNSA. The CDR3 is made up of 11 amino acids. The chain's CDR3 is CASLTGETQYF. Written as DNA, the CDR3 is TGTGCCAGCCTCACGGGGGAGACCCAGTACTTC.

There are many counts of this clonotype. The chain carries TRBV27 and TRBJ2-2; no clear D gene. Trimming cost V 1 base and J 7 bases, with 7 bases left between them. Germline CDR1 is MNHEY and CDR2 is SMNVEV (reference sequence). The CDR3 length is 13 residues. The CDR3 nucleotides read TGTGCCAGCAGTTTATGGAATGGCGGGGAGCTGTTTTTT. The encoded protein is CASSLWNGGELFF.

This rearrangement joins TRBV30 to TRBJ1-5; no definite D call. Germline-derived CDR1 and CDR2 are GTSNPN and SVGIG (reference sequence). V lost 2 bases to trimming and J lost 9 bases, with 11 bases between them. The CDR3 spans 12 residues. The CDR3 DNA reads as TGTGCCTGGAGTACCCTGGGATCGCCCCAGCATTTT. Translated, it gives CAWSTLGSPQHF.

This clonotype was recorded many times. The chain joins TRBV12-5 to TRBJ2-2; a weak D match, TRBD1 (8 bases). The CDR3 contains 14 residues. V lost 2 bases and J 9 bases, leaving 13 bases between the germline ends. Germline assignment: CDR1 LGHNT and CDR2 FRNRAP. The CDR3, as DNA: TGTGCTAGTGGTTTGACAGGGGGGGGCCGGGAGCTGTTTTTT. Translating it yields CASGLTGGGRELFF.

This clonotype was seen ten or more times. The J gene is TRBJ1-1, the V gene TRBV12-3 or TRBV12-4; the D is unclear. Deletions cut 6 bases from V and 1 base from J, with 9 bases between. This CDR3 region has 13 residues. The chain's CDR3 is CASSGDGNTEAFF. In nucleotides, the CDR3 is TGTGCCAGCAGCGGCGACGGGAACACTGAAGCTTTCTTT.

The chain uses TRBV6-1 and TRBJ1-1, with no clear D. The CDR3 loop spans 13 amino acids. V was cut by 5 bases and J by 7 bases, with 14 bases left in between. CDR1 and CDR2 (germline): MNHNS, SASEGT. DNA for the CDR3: TGTGCCAGCAGTCCCGACATGGCCAGTGAAGCTTTCTTT. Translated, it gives CASSPDMASEAFF.

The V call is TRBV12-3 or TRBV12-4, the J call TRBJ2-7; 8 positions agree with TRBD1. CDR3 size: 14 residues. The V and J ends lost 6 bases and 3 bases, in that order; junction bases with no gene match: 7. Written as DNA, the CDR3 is TGTGCCAGCAGCGGACAGGGTCAAGACTACGAGCAGTACTTC. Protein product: CASSGQGQDYEQYF.

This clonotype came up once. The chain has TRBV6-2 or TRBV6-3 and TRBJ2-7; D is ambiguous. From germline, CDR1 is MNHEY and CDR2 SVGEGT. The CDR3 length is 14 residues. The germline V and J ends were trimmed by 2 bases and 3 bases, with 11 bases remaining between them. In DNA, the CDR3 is TGTGCCAGCAGTTACCATCCCAAGTTCTACGAGCAGTACTTC. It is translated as CASSYHPKFYEQYF.

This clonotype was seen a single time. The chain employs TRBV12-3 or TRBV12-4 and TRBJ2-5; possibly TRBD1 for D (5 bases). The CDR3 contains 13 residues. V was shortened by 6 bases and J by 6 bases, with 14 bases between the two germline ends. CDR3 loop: CASSPALGQTQYF. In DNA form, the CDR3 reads TGTGCCAGCAGCCCCGCCCTGGGGCAGACCCAGTACTTC.

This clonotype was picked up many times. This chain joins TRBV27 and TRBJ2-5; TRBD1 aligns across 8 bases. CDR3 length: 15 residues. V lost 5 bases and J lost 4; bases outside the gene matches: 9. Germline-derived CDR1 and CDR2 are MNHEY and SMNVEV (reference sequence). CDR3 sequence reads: CASSNRGLEGETQYF. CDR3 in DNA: TGTGCCAGCAGTAACAGGGGGTTGGAGGGAGAGACCCAGTACTTC.

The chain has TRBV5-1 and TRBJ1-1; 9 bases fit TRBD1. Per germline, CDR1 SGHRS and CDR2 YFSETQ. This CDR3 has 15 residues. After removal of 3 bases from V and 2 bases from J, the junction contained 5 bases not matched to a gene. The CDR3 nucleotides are TGCGCCAGCAGCTCGCCGGACAGGGGAAACACTGAAGCTTTCTTT. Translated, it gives CASSSPDRGNTEAFF. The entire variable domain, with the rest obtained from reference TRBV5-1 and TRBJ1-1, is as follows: KAGVTQTPRYLIKTRGQQVTLSCSPISGHRSVSWYQQTPGQGLQFLFEYFSETQRNKGNFPGRFSGRQFSNSRSEMNVSTLELGDSALYLCASSSPDRGNTEAFFGQGTRLTVV.

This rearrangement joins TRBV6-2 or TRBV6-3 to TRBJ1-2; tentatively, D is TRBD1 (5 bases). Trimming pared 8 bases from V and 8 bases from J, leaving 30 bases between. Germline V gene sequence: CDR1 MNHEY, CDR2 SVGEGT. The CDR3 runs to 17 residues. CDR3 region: CASGAGTSGTGAGGYTF. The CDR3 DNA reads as TGTGCCAGCGGGGCCGGGACTAGCGGTACCGGGGCAGGAGGCTACACCTTC.

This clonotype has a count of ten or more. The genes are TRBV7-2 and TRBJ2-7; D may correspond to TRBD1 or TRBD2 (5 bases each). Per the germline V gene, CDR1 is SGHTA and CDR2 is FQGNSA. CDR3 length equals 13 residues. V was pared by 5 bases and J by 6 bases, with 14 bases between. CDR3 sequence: CASSRDDGREQYF. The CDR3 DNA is TGTGCCAGCAGCCGGGACGATGGACGCGAGCAGTACTTC.

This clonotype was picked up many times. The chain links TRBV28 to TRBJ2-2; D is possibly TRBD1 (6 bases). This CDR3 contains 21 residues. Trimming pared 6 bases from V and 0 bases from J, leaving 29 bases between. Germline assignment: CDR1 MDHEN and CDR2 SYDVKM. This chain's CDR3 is CASSHLELRLRQVANTGELFF. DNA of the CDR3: TGTGCCAGCAGCCATTTAGAACTCAGGCTCCGACAGGTAGCGAACACCGGGGAGCTGTTTTTT. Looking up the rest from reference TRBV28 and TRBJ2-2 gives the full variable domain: DVKVTQSSRYLVKRTGEKVFLECVQDMDHENMFWYRQDPGLGLRLIYFSYDVKMKEKGDIPEGYSVSREKKERFSLILESASTNQTSMYLCASSHLELRLRQVANTGELFFGEGSRLTVL.

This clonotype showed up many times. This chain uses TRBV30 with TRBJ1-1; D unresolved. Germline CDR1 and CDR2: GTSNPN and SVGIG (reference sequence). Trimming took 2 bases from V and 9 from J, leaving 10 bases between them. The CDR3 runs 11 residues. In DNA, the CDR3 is TGTGCCTGGAGTATCAGACGACAAGCTTTCTTT. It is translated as CAWSIRRQAFF.

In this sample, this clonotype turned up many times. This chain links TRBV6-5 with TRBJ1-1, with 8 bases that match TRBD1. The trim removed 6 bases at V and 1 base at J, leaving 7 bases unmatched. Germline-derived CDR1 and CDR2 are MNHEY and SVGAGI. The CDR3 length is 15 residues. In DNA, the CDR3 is TGTGCCAGCAGATCGACCGGGACAGGGAACACTGAAGCTTTCTTT. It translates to CASRSTGTGNTEAFF.

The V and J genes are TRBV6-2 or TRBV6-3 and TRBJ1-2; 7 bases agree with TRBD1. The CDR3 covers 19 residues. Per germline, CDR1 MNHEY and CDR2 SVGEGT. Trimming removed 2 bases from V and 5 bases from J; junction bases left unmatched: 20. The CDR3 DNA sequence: TGTGCCAGCAGTTACGCGCCTCGCCCCGACAGGGCATCTTCTTATGGCTACACCTTC. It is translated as CASSYAPRPDRASSYGYTF.

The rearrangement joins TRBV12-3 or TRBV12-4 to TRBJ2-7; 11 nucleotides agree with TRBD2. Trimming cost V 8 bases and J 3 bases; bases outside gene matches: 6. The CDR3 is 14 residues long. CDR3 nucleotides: TGTGCCAGCGAACGGGGGACTAGCGGCTACGAGCAGTACTTC. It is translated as CASERGTSGYEQYF.